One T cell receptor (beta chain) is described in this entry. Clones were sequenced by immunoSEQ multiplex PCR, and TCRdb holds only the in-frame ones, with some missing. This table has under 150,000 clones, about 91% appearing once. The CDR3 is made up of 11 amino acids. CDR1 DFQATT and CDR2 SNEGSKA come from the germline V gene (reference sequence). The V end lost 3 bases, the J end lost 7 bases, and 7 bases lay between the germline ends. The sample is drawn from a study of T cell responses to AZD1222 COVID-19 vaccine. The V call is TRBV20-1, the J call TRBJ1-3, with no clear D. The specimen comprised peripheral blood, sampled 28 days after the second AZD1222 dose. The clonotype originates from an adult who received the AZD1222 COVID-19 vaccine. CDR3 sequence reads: CSARSRNTIYF. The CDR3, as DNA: TGCAGTGCTAGGTCAAGGAACACCATATATTTT.